This TCR beta chain was sequenced in a study of blood T cell repertoires in COVID-19. Background on the study: The United States, Italy and Spain supplied acute and convalescent COVID-19 samples.

Original data processing: Quantification of nucleated cells was approximated via reference gene primer amplification. The protocol was immunoSEQ multiplex PCR, while the TCRdb copy is restricted to in-frame clones and leaves out a portion. Clone size and the V and J calls come from that table; the DNA yielded D and trimming. Among a few hundred thousand clones listed, around 89% were seen once. This CDR3 spans 15 amino acids. Germline V lookup: CDR1 SGHRS, CDR2 YFSETQ. V was shortened by 0 bases and J by 0 bases, with 8 bases between the two germline ends. The sample consisted of peripheral blood. This receptor was identified in a man under 40 with acute or convalescent COVID-19. V is TRBV5-1 and J is TRBJ2-3; tentative D call: TRBD2 (5 bases). Written as DNA, the CDR3 is TGCGCCAGCAGCTTGGACAGCGGAAGCACAGATACGCAGTATTTT. This codes for CASSLDSGSTDTQYF.